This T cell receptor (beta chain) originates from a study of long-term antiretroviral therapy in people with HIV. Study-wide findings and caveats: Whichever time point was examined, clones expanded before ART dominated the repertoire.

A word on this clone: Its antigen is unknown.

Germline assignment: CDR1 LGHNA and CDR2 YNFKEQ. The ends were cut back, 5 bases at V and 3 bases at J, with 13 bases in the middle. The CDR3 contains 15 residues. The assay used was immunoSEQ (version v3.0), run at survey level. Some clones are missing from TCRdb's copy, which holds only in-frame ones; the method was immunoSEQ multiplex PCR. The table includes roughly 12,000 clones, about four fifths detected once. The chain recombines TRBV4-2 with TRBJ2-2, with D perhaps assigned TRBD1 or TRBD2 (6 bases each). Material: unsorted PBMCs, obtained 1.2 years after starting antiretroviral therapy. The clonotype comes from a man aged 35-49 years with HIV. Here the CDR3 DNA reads TGTGCCAGCAGCAGTCTAAGGGGGGACACCGGGGAGCTGTTTTTT. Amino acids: CASSSLRGDTGELFF.